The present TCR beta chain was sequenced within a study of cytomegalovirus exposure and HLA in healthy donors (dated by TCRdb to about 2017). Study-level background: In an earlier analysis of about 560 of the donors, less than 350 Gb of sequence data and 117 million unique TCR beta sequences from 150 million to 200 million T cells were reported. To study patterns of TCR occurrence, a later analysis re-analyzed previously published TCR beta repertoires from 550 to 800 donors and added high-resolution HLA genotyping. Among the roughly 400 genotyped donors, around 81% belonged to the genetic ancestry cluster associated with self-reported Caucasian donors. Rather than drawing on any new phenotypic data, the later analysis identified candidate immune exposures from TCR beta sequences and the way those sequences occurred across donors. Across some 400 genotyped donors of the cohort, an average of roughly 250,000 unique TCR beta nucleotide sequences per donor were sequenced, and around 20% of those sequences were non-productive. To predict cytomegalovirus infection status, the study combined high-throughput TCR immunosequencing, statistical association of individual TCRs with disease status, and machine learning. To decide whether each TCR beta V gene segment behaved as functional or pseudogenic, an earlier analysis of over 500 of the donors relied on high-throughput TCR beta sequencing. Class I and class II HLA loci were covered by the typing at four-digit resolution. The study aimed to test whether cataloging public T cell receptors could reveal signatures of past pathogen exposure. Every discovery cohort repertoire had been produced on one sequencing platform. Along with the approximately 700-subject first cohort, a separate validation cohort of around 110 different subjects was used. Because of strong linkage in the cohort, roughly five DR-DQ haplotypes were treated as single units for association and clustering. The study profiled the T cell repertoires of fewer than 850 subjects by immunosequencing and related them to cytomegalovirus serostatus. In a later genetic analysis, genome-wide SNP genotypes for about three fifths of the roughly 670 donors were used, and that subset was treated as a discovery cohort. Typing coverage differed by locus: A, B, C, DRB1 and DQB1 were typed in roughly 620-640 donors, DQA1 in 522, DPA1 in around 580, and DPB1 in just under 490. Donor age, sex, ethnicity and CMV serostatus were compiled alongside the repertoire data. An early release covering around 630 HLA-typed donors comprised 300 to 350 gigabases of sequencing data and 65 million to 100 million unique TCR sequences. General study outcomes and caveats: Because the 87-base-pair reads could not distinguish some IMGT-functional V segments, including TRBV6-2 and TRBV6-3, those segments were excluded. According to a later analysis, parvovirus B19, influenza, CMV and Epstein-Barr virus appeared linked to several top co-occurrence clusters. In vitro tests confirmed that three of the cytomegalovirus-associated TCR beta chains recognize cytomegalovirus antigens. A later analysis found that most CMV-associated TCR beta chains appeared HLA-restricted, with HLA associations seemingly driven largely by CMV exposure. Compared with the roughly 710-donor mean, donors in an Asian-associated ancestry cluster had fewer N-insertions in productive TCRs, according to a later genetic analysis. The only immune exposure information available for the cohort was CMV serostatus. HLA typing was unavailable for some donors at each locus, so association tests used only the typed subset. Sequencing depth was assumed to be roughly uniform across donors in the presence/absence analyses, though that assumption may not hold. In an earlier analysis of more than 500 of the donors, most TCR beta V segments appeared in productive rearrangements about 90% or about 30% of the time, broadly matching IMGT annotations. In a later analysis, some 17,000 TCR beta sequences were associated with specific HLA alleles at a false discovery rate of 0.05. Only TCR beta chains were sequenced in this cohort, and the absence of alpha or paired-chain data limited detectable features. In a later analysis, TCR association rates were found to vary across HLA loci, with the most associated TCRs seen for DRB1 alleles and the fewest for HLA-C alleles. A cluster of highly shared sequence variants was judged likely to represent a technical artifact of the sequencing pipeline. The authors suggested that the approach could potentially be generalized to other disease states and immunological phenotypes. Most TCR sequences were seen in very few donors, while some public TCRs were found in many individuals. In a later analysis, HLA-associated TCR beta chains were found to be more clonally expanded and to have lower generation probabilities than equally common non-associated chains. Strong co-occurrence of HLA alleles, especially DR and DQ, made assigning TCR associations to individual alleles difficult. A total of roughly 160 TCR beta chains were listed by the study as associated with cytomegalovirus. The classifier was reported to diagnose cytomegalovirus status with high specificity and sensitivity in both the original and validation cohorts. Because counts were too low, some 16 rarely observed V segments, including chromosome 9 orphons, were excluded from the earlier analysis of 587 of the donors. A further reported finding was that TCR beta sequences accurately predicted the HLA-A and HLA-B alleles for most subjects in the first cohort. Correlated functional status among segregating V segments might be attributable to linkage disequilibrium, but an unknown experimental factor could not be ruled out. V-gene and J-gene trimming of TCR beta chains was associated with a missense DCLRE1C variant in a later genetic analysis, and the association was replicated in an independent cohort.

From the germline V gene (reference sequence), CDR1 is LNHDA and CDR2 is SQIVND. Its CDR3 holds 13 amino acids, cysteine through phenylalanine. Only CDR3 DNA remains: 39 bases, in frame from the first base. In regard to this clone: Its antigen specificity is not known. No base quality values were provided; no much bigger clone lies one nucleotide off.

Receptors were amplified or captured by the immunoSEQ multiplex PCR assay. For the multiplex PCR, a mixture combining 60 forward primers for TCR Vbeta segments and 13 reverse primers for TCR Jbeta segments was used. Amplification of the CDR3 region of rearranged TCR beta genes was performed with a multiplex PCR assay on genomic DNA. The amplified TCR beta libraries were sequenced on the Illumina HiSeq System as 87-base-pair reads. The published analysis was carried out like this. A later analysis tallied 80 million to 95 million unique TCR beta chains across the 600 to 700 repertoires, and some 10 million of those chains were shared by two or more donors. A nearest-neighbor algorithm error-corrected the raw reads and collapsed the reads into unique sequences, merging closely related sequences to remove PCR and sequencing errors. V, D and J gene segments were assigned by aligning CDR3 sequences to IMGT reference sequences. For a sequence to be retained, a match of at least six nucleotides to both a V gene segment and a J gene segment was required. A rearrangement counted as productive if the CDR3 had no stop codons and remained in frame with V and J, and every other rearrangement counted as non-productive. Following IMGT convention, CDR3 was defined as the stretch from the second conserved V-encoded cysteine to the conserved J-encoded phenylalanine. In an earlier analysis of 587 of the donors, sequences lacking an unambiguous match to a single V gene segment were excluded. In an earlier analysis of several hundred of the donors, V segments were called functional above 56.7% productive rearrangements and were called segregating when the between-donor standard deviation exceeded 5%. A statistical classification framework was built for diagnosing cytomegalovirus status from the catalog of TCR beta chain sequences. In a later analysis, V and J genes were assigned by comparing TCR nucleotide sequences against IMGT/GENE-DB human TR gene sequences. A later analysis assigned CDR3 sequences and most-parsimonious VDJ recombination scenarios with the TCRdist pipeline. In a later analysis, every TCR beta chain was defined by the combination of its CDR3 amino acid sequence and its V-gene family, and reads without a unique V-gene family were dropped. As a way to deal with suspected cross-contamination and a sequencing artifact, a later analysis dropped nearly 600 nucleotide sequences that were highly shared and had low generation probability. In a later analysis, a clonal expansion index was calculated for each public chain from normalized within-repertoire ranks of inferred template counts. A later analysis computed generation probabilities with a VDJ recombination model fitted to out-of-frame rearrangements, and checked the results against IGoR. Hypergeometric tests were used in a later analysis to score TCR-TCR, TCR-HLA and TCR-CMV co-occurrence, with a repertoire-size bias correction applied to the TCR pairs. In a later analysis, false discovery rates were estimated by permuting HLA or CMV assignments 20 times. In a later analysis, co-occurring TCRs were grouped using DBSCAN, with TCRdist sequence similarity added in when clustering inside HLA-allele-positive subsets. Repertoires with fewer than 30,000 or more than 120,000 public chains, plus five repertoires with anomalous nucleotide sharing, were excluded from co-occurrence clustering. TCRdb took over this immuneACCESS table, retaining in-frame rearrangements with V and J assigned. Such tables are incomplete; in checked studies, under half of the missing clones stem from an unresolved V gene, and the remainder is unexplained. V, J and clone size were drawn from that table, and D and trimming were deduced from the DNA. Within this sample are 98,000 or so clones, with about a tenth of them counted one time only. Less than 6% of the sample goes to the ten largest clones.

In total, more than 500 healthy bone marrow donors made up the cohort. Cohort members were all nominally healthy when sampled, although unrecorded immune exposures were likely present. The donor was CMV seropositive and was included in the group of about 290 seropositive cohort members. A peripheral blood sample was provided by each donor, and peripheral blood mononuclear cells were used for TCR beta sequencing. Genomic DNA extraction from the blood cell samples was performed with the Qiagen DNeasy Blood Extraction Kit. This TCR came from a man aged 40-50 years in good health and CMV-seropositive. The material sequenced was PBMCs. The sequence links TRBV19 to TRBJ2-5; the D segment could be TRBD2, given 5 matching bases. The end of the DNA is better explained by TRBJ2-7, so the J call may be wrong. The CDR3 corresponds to CASSIGGAYEQYF. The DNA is TGTGCCAGTAGTATAGGGGGAGCCTACGAGCAGTACTTC.